This T cell receptor beta chain derives from a study of blood T cell repertoires in COVID-19. This CDR3 contains 13 residues. Germline lookup yields CDR1 SGHTA and CDR2 FQGNSA. V lost 4 bases, J lost 6 bases, and 13 bases lay in between. Original processing notes: Nucleated cell counts were estimated from reference gene primer amplification. The table came from immunoSEQ multiplex PCR; TCRdb's copy has only in-frame clones and leaves some out. V, J and clone size are those of that table, while D and trimming were read from the DNA. Among fewer than 200,000 clones listed, roughly 80% were seen once. The origin of this receptor is a man aged 60-69 years with acute or convalescent COVID-19. Sequencing was done on a sample of peripheral blood. This chain joins TRBV7-2 and TRBJ2-7; D remains unclear. The CDR3 bases are TGTGCCAGCAGCTCCGGTTCTGTGGTCGAGCAGTACTTC. Translation gives CASSSGSVVEQYF.